One TCR beta chain is described in this entry. Its antigen is not known. In the study's own analysis: ImmunoSEQ only sent back junction sequences with no quality scores, so filtering was done differently. Sequencing was performed with immunoSEQ multiplex PCR; in TCRdb, only in-frame clones are kept and a portion is missing. V, J and clone size derive from that table, while D and trimming were established from the DNA sequence. The sample has about 1 million clones; approximately 72% are singletons. This sample is drawn from a study of shared clonotypes between healthy human individuals. Looking at the study overall: The donor pool was made up of two women and three men aged 18 to 49.

The study's findings and limits: Generation probabilities were higher for clonotypes shared across all four sorted-subset donors than for unshared ones. Memory subsets generally showed smaller estimated richness than naive subsets did.

Material: memory CD4+ T cells sorted from blood. Subset: CD45RA-negative fraction. The TCR originated in a man aged 18 to 30 in good health.

Written as DNA, the CDR3 is TGTGCCAGCAACGTCGGGACTAGTACAGATACGCAGTATTTT. Its translation: CASNVGTSTDTQYF. This rearrangement joins TRBV7-9 to TRBJ2-3, with 8 bases aligning to TRBD2. The CDR3 extends over 14 amino acids. Trimming cost V 7 bases and J 3 bases; bases outside gene matches: 6. Germline V gives CDR1 SEHNR, CDR2 FQNEAQ (reference sequence).